One and the same sample provided the 5 T cell receptor beta chains below, sequenced in a study of T cell repertoires in ileal Crohn's disease. The table came from immunoSEQ multiplex PCR; TCRdb's copy has only in-frame clones and leaves some out. This sample yields approximately 11,000 clones, of which roughly four fifths are seen a single time; 3.5% to 5% belongs to the top ten. The specimen sequenced was ileal tissue. These receptors originate from an adult with Crohn's disease.

The chain has TRBV2 and TRBJ2-1; possibly TRBD2 for D (7 bases). Trimming left V 6 bases short and J 10 bases short, with 19 bases between. The CDR3 is 14 residues long. The germline gives CDR1 SNHLY, CDR2 FYNNEI. CDR3 region: CASRVRGTSGEQFF. The CDR3 nucleotides are TGTGCCAGCAGGGTGCGGGGGACATCAGGGGAGCAGTTCTTC.

The chain recombines TRBV11-2 with TRBJ1-4; D unresolved. CDR1 and CDR2 (germline): SGHAT, FQNNGV. There are 12 residues in the CDR3. The V gene lost 5 bases and the J gene lost 11 bases, with 12 bases spanning the gap. The CDR3 is CASSPRGDKLFF. CDR3 coding DNA: TGTGCCAGCAGCCCACGAGGAGATAAACTGTTTTTT.

This clone was recorded a few times. The chain has TRBV27 and TRBJ2-4, with D maybe TRBD1 (6 bases). The germline V and J ends were trimmed by 3 bases and 0 bases, with 12 bases remaining between them. The germline V gene has CDR1 MNHEY and CDR2 SMNVEV (reference sequence). This CDR3 region has 16 residues. The chain's CDR3 is CASSLGRGLAKNIQYF. Here the CDR3 DNA reads TGTGCCAGCAGTTTGGGCAGGGGTTTAGCCAAAAACATTCAGTACTTC.

This clone was seen a few times. V gene TRBV6-5 combines with J gene TRBJ1-1; 7 bases map to TRBD1. Germline-derived CDR1 and CDR2 are MNHEY and SVGAGI. V lost 4 bases to trimming and J lost 5 bases; unmatched junction nucleotides: 7. This CDR3 has 14 amino acids. CDR3 nucleotide sequence: TGTGCCAGCAGTTTCCTCAGGGGGAGGACTGAAGCTTTCTTT. This translates into CASSFLRGRTEAFF.

The CDR3 sequence: CASSLSGNEQFF. In DNA form, the CDR3 reads TGCGCCAGCAGCCTCTCCGGCAATGAGCAGTTCTTC. This sequence joins TRBV4-1 and TRBJ2-1; D is unclear. Germline CDR1 reads MGHRA; CDR2 reads YSYEKL. The CDR3 sequence is 12 residues long. V lost 4 bases to trimming and J lost 6 bases, with 7 bases between them.